This T cell receptor beta chain comes out of a study of glioma-infiltrating T cells after dendritic cell vaccination (dated by TCRdb to about 2016). With respect to the entire study: Of the approximately 15 glioblastoma patients in the cohort, all drawn from Phase I and II dendritic cell vaccination trials, 9 were newly diagnosed and 6 had recurrent disease. Between the early 2000s and the early 2010s, patients were given autologous tumor lysate-pulsed dendritic cell vaccination. The vaccine was prepared from monocyte-derived dendritic cells that were cultured for approximately seven days with IL-4 and GM-CSF and then pulsed overnight with autologous tumor lysate. Each patient got three intradermal injections of the dendritic cell vaccine, spaced at biweekly intervals, in the arm below the axilla. Deep sequencing of TCR beta CDR3 regions was used to quantify tumor-infiltrating lymphocyte content and compare tumor and blood repertoires in dendritic cell-vaccinated glioblastoma patients. TCR sequencing metrics, including TIL content and tumor-blood repertoire overlap, were correlated with survival after dendritic cell vaccination.

To be selected, patients needed enough residual fresh-frozen tumor tissue and more than two years of available survival data. Molecular status otherwise varied across the glioblastoma patients, but none of them carried an isocitrate dehydrogenase mutation. PBMC were collected before vaccination, two weeks after the third vaccination, and at tumor progression if progression occurred. Genomic DNA was extracted with the Qiagen DNeasy Blood extraction Kit. The V end loses 6 bases and the J end loses 2 bases, and a stretch of 18 bases separates them. Sequences SGHRS (CDR1) and YFSETQ (CDR2) are obtained from the germline V gene. Spanning cysteine to phenylalanine, the CDR3 consists of 15 amino acids. The entry retains the CDR3 DNA only, 45 bases that are in frame from base 1. General findings and caveats noted by the study authors: No direct relationship between TCR clonality and survival was found, suggesting a diverse polyclonal response may matter. The TCR overlap response model with three groups was called speculative and said to need prospective validation. The cohort was small and heterogeneous, with few patients having full blood and tumor sets and even fewer initial-recurrent tumor pairs. After dendritic cell vaccination, a higher estimated pretreatment TIL content predicted longer time to progression and overall survival.

Turning to this clone: Its target antigen remains unknown. Base-call qualities are not available, and no considerably larger clone is one nucleotide away.

Using the immunoSEQ assay, TCRB CDR3 regions were amplified from 1.5 to 2 micrograms of genomic DNA, or from all available DNA when less than that was on hand. The multiplex PCR relied on 60 forward primers for TCR V beta segments and 13 reverse primers for J beta segments. To estimate the number of reads per starting template, synthetic control templates were added to each sample at limiting dilution. Reads of 87 bp were generated by sequencing on the Illumina HiSeq System. The original methods were these. PCR and sequencing errors were removed by merging closely related sequences with a nearest neighbor algorithm. TCR overlap was measured as the percentage of unique tumor TCR beta sequences that were also present in the peripheral blood of the same patient. This is the immuneACCESS table as TCRdb keeps it, with only in-frame sequences that have V and J called. A part of the clones is gone; compared with another copy, unresolved V genes explain less than half, and the rest is unexplained. V and J calls and clone size are copied from that table; D and trimming were computed from the DNA. Here the sample has 55,000 to 70,000 clones; roughly four fifths occur a single time. The top ten clones comprise about 10% of the sample.

This chain is built from TRBV5-1 and TRBJ2-7, with a weak D call of TRBD1 (6 bases match). The specimen was blood, collected before dendritic cell vaccination. The source is a human donor with glioblastoma. The nucleotide sequence is given as TGCGCCAGCATGGTGGGGGACAAAACTACCTACGAGCAGTACTTC. It translates as CASMVGDKTTYEQYF.